This T cell receptor beta chain was sequenced for a study of graft-versus-host responses after intestinal transplantation. Study details: Recipients were given multivisceral, liver-intestinal, or isolated intestinal transplants. Tacrolimus and steroids were given for about 3 years to all recipients after anti-thymocyte globulin induction. Study-level findings and limits: Allografts of one patient group, those with graft-donor T cell macrochimerism, had high graft-versus-host to host-versus-graft clonal ratios. Investigators detected GvH clones in recipient marrow, with some emerging earlier in ileum or blood.

With regard to this clone: The antigen is unknown.

This CDR3 is 15 amino acids long. V lost 1 base and J lost 2, with 10 bases in between. Germline lookup yields CDR1 MGHRA and CDR2 YSYEKL. Sequencing used immunoSEQ multiplex PCR; TCRdb keeps in-frame clones, though not all of them. The repertoire holds about 130,000 clones, with about nine tenths as singletons. The origin of this receptor is a human donor who received an intestinal transplant. The sample was unstimulated CD4+ T cells sorted from spleen or lymph node cells, taken before intestinal transplant. The chain couples TRBV4-1 to TRBJ2-3, with D tentatively TRBD2 (6 bases). CDR3 in DNA: TGCGCCAGCAGCCAAGCTCGCGGGGCCACAGATACGCAGTATTTT. Residues: CASSQARGATDTQYF.